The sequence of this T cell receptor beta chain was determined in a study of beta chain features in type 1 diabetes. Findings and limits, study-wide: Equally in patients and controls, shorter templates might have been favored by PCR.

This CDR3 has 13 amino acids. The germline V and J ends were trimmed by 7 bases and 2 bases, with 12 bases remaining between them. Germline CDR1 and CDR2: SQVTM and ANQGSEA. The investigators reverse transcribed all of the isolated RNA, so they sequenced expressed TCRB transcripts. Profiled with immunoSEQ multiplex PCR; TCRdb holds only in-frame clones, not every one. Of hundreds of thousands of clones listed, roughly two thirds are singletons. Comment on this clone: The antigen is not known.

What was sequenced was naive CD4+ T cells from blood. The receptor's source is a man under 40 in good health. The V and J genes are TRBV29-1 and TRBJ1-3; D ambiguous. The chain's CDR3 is CSARQAAGNTIYF. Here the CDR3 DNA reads TGCAGCGCTCGCCAGGCGGCTGGAAACACCATATATTTT.